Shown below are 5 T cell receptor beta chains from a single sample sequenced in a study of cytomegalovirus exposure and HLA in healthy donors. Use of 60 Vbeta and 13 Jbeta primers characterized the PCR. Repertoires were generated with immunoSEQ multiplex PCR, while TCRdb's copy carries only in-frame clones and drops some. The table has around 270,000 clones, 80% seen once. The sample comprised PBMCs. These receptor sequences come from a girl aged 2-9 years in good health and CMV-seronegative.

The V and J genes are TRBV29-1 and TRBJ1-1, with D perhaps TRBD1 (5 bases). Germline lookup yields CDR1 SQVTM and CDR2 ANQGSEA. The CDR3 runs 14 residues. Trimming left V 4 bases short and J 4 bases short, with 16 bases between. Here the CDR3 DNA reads TGCAGCGTTGTTAAAGGGGCAGTAGGCACTGAAGCTTTCTTT. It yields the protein CSVVKGAVGTEAFF.

The CDR3 coding sequence is TGTGCCAGCTCACAATCCCGGCTAGCGGGAGAAAGTACGCAGTATTTT. Amino acids: CASSQSRLAGESTQYF. V gene TRBV18 combines with J gene TRBJ2-3; TRBD2 matches at 10 bases. The CDR3 has 16 residues. V was clipped by 4 bases and J by 8 bases; unmatched bases: 12. Germline V gene data show CDR1 as KGHSH and CDR2 as LQKENI.

The chain's CDR3 is CSVAGRVGYTF. The DNA of the CDR3 is TGCAGCGTTGCGGGCAGGGTAGGCTACACCTTC. This sequence joins TRBV29-1 and TRBJ1-2, with D maybe TRBD1 (5 bases). The CDR3 extends over 11 amino acids. V lost 4 bases and J lost 8, with 11 bases in between. Per the germline V gene, CDR1 is SQVTM and CDR2 is ANQGSEA. Variable domain in full (rest from reference TRBV29-1 and TRBJ1-2): SAVISQKPSRDICQRGTSLTIQCQVDSQVTMMFWYRQQPGQSLTLIATANQGSEATYESGFVIDKFPISRPNLTFSTLTVSNMSPEDSSIYLCSVAGRVGYTFGSGTRLTVV.

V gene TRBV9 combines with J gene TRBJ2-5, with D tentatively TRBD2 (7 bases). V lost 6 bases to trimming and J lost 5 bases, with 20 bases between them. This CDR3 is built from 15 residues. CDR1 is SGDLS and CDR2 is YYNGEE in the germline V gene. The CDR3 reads CASTGGAGQWETQYF. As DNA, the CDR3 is TGTGCCAGCACCGGGGGAGCGGGACAATGGGAGACCCAGTACTTC.

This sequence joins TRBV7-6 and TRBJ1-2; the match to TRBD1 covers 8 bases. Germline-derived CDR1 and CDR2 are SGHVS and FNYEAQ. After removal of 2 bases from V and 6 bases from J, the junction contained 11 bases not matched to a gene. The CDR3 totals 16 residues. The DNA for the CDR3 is TGTGCCAGCAGCTTATACACATCAGGGGGCAGCGATGGCTACACCTTC. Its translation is CASSLYTSGGSDGYTF.